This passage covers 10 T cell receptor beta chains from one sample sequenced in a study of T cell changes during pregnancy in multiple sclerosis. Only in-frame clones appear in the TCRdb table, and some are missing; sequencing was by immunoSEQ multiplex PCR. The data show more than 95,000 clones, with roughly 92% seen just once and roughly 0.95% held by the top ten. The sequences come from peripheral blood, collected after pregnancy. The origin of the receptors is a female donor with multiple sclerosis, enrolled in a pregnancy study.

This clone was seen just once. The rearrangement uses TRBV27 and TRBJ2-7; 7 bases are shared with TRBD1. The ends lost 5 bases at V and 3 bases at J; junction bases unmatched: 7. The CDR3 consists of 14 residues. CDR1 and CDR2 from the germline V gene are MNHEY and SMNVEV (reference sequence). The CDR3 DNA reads TGTGCCAGCAGTCCCTGGACAGGAGACTACGAGCAGTACTTC. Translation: CASSPWTGDYEQYF.

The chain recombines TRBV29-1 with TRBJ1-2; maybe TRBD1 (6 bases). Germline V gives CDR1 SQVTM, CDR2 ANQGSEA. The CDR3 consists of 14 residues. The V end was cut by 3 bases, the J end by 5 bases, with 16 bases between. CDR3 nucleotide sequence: TGCAGCGTTGACCGGGAGGGGGACCGGTATGGCTACACCTTC. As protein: CSVDREGDRYGYTF. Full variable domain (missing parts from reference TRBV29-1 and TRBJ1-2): SAVISQKPSRDICQRGTSLTIQCQVDSQVTMMFWYRQQPGQSLTLIATANQGSEATYESGFVIDKFPISRPNLTFSTLTVSNMSPEDSSIYLCSVDREGDRYGYTFGSGTRLTVV.

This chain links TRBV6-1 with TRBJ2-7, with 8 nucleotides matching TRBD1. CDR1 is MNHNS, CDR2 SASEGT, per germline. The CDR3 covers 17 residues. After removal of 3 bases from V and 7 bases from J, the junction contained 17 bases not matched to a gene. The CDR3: CASSDRGRGAGLWEQYF. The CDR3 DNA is TGTGCCAGCAGTGACAGGGGGCGTGGGGCAGGGCTGTGGGAGCAGTACTTC.

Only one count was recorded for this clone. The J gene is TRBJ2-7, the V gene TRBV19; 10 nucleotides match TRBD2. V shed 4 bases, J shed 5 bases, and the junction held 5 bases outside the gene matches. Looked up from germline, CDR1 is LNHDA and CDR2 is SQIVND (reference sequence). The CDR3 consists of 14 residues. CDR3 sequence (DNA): TGTGCCAGTAGTAGAGCGGGAGGGTTGGACGAGCAGTACTTC. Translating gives CASSRAGGLDEQYF.

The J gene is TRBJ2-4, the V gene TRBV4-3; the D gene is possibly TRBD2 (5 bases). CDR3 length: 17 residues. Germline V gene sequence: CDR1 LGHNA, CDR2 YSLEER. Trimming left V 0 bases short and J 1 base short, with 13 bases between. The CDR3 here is CASSQDRRGSAKNIQYF. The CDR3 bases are TGCGCCAGCAGCCAAGATCGGAGAGGGTCCGCCAAAAACATTCAGTACTTC.

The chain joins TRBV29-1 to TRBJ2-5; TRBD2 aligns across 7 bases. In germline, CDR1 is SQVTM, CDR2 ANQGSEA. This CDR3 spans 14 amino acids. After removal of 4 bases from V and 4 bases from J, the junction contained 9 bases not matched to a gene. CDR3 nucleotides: TGCAGCGTTGGGACGACTAGCCTACCAGAGACCCAGTACTTC. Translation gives CSVGTTSLPETQYF.

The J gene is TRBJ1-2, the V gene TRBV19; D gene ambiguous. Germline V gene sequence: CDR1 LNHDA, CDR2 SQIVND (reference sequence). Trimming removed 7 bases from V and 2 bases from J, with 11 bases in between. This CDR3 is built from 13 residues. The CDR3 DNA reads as TGTGCCAGTACCGCGCGCATGAACTATGGCTACACCTTC. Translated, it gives CASTARMNYGYTF.

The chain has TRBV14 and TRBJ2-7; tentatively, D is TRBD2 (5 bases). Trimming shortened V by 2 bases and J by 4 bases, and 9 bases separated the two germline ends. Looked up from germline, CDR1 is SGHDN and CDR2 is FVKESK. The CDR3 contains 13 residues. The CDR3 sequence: CASSQMGVYEQYF. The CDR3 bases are TGTGCCAGCAGCCAAATGGGAGTTTACGAGCAGTACTTC.

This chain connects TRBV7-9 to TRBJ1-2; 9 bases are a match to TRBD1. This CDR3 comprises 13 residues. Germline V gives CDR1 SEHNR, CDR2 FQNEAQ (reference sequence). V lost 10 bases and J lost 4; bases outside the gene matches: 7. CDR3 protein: CATTATGGYGYTF. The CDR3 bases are TGTGCCACCACGGCGACAGGGGGCTATGGCTACACCTTC. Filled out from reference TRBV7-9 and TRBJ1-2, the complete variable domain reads DTGVSQNPRHKITKRGQNVTFRCDPISEHNRLYWYRQTLGQGPEFLTYFQNEAQLEKSRLLSDRFSAERPKGSFSTLEIQRTEQGDSAMYLCATTATGGYGYTFGSGTRLTVV.

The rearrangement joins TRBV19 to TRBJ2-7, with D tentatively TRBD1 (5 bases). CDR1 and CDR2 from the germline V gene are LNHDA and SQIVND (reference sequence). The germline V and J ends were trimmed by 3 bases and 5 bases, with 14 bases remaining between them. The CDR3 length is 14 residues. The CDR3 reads CASSIKAGSHEQYF. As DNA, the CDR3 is TGTGCCAGTAGTATTAAGGCAGGGTCCCACGAGCAGTACTTC. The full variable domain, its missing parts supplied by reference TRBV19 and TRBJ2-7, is DGGITQSPKYLFRKEGQNVTLSCEQNLNHDAMYWYRQDPGQGLRLIYYSQIVNDFQKGDIAEGYSVSREKKESFPLTVTSAQKNPTAFYLCASSIKAGSHEQYFGPGTRLTVT.